The next 14 T cell receptor beta chains were all read from a single sample in a study of blood T cell repertoires in COVID-19. Repertoires were generated with immunoSEQ multiplex PCR, while TCRdb's copy carries only in-frame clones and drops some. The table has tens of thousands of clones, about 82% seen once. Sequencing was performed on peripheral blood. Receptors were obtained from a man aged 65 to 85 with acute or convalescent COVID-19.

This chain links TRBV19 with TRBJ1-1; the match to TRBD1 covers 12 bases. Germline V CDR1 and CDR2: LNHDA, SQIVND (reference sequence). This CDR3 is built from 17 residues. The V segment lost 5 bases and the J segment 5 bases; nucleotides outside the gene matches: 12. This CDR3 is CASSEPGQGALGTEAFF. In DNA, the CDR3 is TGTGCCAGTAGTGAACCGGGACAGGGGGCGCTGGGTACTGAAGCTTTCTTT.

V usage is TRBV6-5 and J usage is TRBJ2-1, with D maybe TRBD1 (6 bases). Germline CDR1 MNHEY, CDR2 SVGAGI. This CDR3 has 13 residues. V was pared by 5 bases and J by 7 bases, with 12 bases between. The CDR3 here is CASSIGGRNEQFF. The CDR3 DNA follows: TGTGCCAGCAGTATTGGGGGCAGGAATGAGCAGTTCTTC.

This clone was counted between two and nine times. V usage is TRBV24-1 and J usage is TRBJ1-4; D is undetermined. This CDR3 is built from 17 residues. V lost 1 base, J lost 2 bases, and 13 bases lay in between. Germline CDR1 is KGHDR and CDR2 is SFDVKD. The CDR3 protein is CATSDLGGRATNEKLFF. In DNA form, the CDR3 reads TGTGCCACCAGTGATTTAGGAGGGAGGGCCACTAATGAAAAACTGTTTTTT.

V usage is TRBV5-1 and J usage is TRBJ2-7, with D possibly being TRBD2 (6 bases). Germline V gene data show CDR1 as SGHRS and CDR2 as YFSETQ. The CDR3 runs to 15 residues. V lost 3 bases, J lost 3 bases, and 16 bases lay in between. CDR3 region: CASSSTGTGIYEQYF. DNA of the CDR3: TGCGCCAGCAGCTCGACCGGGACTGGTATCTACGAGCAGTACTTC.

The chain is built from TRBV6-5 and TRBJ1-1, with D tentatively TRBD1 (6 bases). V lost 10 bases, J lost 4 bases, and 22 bases lay in between. Germline values: CDR1 MNHEY, CDR2 SVGAGI. CDR3 size: 15 residues. The CDR3 region has the DNA TGTGCCATTCAGTCCCAGGGGTATGTACTCACTGAAGCTTTCTTT. It encodes CAIQSQGYVLTEAFF.

This chain links TRBV15 with TRBJ2-5, with TRBD2 as a possible D gene (7 bases). The ends were cut back, 1 base at V and 5 bases at J, with 14 bases in the middle. The CDR3 is 15 residues long. Per germline, CDR1 LNHNV and CDR2 YYDKDF (reference sequence). The CDR3 sequence: CATSRAGGPQETQYF. For the CDR3, the DNA is TGTGCCACCAGCAGAGCGGGGGGCCCGCAGGAGACCCAGTACTTC.

The rearrangement links TRBV2 to TRBJ2-1; the match to TRBD2 covers 8 bases. With 7 bases clipped from V and 7 bases from J, the junction kept 6 bases outside the gene matches. Germline V CDR1 and CDR2: SNHLY, FYNNEI. The CDR3 has 13 residues. The DNA of the CDR3 is TGTGCCAGCAAGAGCGGGAGCTTGAATGAGCAGTTCTTC. Its protein product is CASKSGSLNEQFF.

This clone was counted a few times. The chain has TRBV9 and TRBJ2-1; 13 nucleotides align to TRBD2. From germline, CDR1 is SGDLS and CDR2 YYNGEE. V trimming: 3 bases; J trimming: 0 bases; junction bases outside the gene matches: 3. The CDR3 length is 17 residues. CDR3 in amino acids: CASSAGLAGFSYNEQFF. Written as DNA, the CDR3 is TGTGCCAGCAGCGCGGGACTAGCGGGATTCTCCTACAATGAGCAGTTCTTC.

The V gene is TRBV19, the J gene TRBJ1-5; D uncertain. The germline V and J ends were trimmed by 7 bases and 1 base, with 8 bases remaining between them. The germline V gene has CDR1 LNHDA and CDR2 SQIVND (reference sequence). The CDR3 has 13 amino acids. This CDR3 reads CASTLTSNQPQHF. The CDR3 DNA follows: TGTGCCAGTACCTTGACAAGCAATCAGCCCCAGCATTTT.

In its sample, this clone was seen a few times. The gene calls are TRBV27 and TRBJ2-1; TRBD2 matches at 7 bases. The V and J ends lost 4 bases and 0 bases, in that order; junction bases with no gene match: 3. The CDR3 covers 15 residues. CDR1 and CDR2 from the germline V gene are MNHEY and SMNVEV (reference sequence). The CDR3 nucleotides are TGTGCCAGCAGTTCAGGCGGGAGCTCCTACAATGAGCAGTTCTTC. Protein product: CASSSGGSSYNEQFF.

This clone was seen a handful of times. This sequence joins TRBV30 and TRBJ1-5; perhaps TRBD1 as D (5 bases). CDR1 is GTSNPN and CDR2 is SVGIG in the germline V gene (reference sequence). The CDR3 consists of 13 residues. Trimming removed 0 bases from V and 7 bases from J, with 10 bases in between. This CDR3 reads CAWSVTGEQPQHF. The CDR3 DNA sequence: TGTGCCTGGAGTGTAACGGGGGAACAGCCCCAGCATTTT.

V usage is TRBV3-1 (or the pseudogene TRBV3-2) and J usage is TRBJ2-2; 7 positions match TRBD2. With 3 bases clipped from V and 2 bases from J, the junction kept 3 bases outside the gene matches. The germline V gene encodes CDR1 LGHDT and CDR2 YNNKEL (reference sequence). The CDR3 contains 15 residues. CDR3 in amino acids: CASSHGTINTGELFF. The CDR3 DNA sequence: TGTGCCAGCAGCCATGGGACTATAAACACCGGGGAGCTGTTTTTT.

CDR3 protein: CASSLAWGRGTGELFF. The CDR3 nucleotides are TGTGCCAGCAGCTTAGCGTGGGGGAGGGGTACCGGGGAGCTGTTTTTT. The chain has TRBV7-2 and TRBJ2-2; the match to TRBD2 covers 7 bases. CDR3 size: 16 residues. CDR1 SGHTA and CDR2 FQGNSA come from the germline V gene. Losses at the gene ends were 0 bases for V and 5 bases for J; bases not matched to a gene: 6.

The V call is TRBV16, the J call TRBJ2-7; 7 bases line up with TRBD2. Losses at the gene ends were 0 bases for V and 5 bases for J; bases not matched to a gene: 4. Germline-derived CDR1 and CDR2 are KGHSY and FQNENV. The length of the CDR3 is 14 residues. DNA for the CDR3: TGTGCCAGCAGCCAATCGGGAGGGGACCACGAGCAGTACTTC. This encodes CASSQSGGDHEQYF. Full variable domain (remainder filled in from reference TRBV16 and TRBJ2-7): GEEVAQTPKHLVRGEGQKAKLYCAPIKGHSYVFWYQQVLKNEFKFLISFQNENVFDETGMPKERFSAKCLPNSPCSLEIQATKLEDSAVYFCASSQSGGDHEQYFGPGTRLTVT.